Below, 27 T cell receptor beta chains from the same sample are listed, as sequenced in a study of OX40 agonist ivuxolimab in advanced cancers. Libraries were constructed by the immunoSEQ multiplex PCR assay. TCRdb took this table from immuneACCESS and kept in-frame rearrangements with V and J called. Such tables lack part of the clones; where checked against another copy, unresolved V genes explain under half of the gap, and the rest is unexplained. The sample table records roughly 80,000 clones; approximately 86% of these occur just once. Together, the top ten hold less than 2.5% of the sample. The sample in question was CD4+ or CD8+ T cells sorted from blood, obtained in a trial of the OX40 agonist ivuxolimab. These receptor sequences come from an adult with an advanced solid tumor such as melanoma, head and neck, liver or kidney cancer.

This chain uses TRBV7-2 with TRBJ1-1; D is unresolved. V lost 5 bases and J lost 1, with 11 bases in between. Germline loops: CDR1 SGHTA, CDR2 FQGNSA. This CDR3 is 14 amino acids long. The chain's CDR3 is CASSRRSQNTEAFF. Written as DNA, the CDR3 is TGTGCCAGCAGCCGCCGTAGTCAGAACACTGAAGCTTTCTTT.

This chain joins TRBV4-1 and TRBJ2-4; tentative D call: TRBD2 (6 bases). The V and J ends lost 4 bases and 2 bases respectively, with 18 bases between them. This CDR3 has 17 residues. CDR1 is MGHRA, CDR2 YSYEKL, per germline. The DNA for the CDR3 is TGCGCCAGCAGCCCTGGTGGGGGGTACGGGACCAAAAACATTCAGTACTTC. This codes for CASSPGGGYGTKNIQYF.

The V and J genes are TRBV9 and TRBJ2-7; 7 nucleotides line up with TRBD2. This CDR3 region has 14 residues. The germline V gene has CDR1 SGDLS and CDR2 YYNGEE. The junction had 6 bases not matched to a gene; V was cut back by 2 bases and J by 4 bases. The CDR3 nucleotides read TGTGCCAGCAGCGTGGCGGGAGCCTCATACGAGCAGTACTTC. This codes for CASSVAGASYEQYF.

The rearrangement links TRBV11-2 to TRBJ2-7; a possible D gene is TRBD1 (6 bases). V gave up 7 bases and J gave up 7 bases, with 20 bases separating them. The CDR3 length is 14 residues. Germline loops: CDR1 SGHAT, CDR2 FQNNGV. CDR3 DNA sequence: TGTGCCAGCACCCTGTCGGACAGTCTAAGGGAGCAGTACTTC. This gives the protein CASTLSDSLREQYF. Full variable domain (missing parts from reference TRBV11-2 and TRBJ2-7): EAGVAQSPRYKIIEKRQSVAFWCNPISGHATLYWYQQILGQGPKLLIQFQNNGVVDDSQLPKDRFSAERLKGVDSTLKIQPAKLEDSAVYLCASTLSDSLREQYFGPGTRLTVT.

The chain recombines TRBV18 with TRBJ1-1; D is undetermined. CDR3 size: 12 residues. V lost 4 bases to trimming and J lost 1 base, with 4 bases between them. Per germline, CDR1 KGHSH and CDR2 LQKENI. DNA of the CDR3: TGTGCCAGCTCACAAGGGAACACTGAAGCTTTCTTT. Translated: CASSQGNTEAFF.

The chain couples TRBV5-4 to TRBJ2-5; 12 nucleotides agree with TRBD2. CDR1 and CDR2 from the germline V gene are SGHNT and YYREEE (reference sequence). V lost 6 bases to trimming and J lost 7 bases; unmatched junction nucleotides: 19. The CDR3 has 18 amino acids. The CDR3 spells CASTHKTSGGRDLGTQYF. CDR3 bases: TGTGCCAGCACCCACAAAACTAGCGGGGGGCGGGATCTGGGGACCCAGTACTTC.

The V and J genes are TRBV6-5 and TRBJ1-5; TRBD1 might be the D (6 bases). This CDR3 spans 13 amino acids. V gave up 4 bases and J gave up 7 bases, with 11 bases separating them. Germline CDR1 reads MNHEY; CDR2 reads SVGAGI. CDR3 sequence reads: CASSSGAAQPQHF. As DNA, the CDR3 is TGTGCCAGCAGTTCGGGGGCAGCGCAGCCCCAGCATTTT.

The chain has TRBV11-3 and TRBJ2-1; 11 nucleotides align to TRBD1. Germline V gene sequence: CDR1 SGHNT, CDR2 YENEEA. Trimming at V came to 5 bases and at J to 7 bases, leaving 7 bases not matched to a gene. The CDR3 loop spans 15 amino acids. The CDR3 sequence: CASSLRGTGGNEQFF. In nucleotides, the CDR3 is TGTGCCAGCAGCCTCCGAGGGACAGGGGGTAATGAGCAGTTCTTC.

In the case of this clone: The sample holds other DNA sequences that translate to the same CDR3. The genes are TRBV7-2 and TRBJ2-7; TRBD1 matches 7 bases. Germline loops: CDR1 SGHTA, CDR2 FQGNSA. This CDR3 spans 15 amino acids. J was trimmed by 1 base and V by 5 bases; bases with no gene match: 8. CDR3 amino acids: CASSITGTASYEQYF. The CDR3 nucleotides read TGTGCCAGCAGCATAACCGGGACAGCATCCTACGAGCAGTACTTC.

The V gene is TRBV28, the J gene TRBJ2-2, with D perhaps TRBD1 (6 bases). Trimming took off 7 bases at V and 4 bases at J, with 19 bases between the two ends. This CDR3 spans 16 amino acids. Germline V gives CDR1 MDHEN, CDR2 SYDVKM. CDR3 bases: TGTGCCAGCATCCCATGGGGGACAAGGGGCACCGGGGAGCTGTTTTTT. The encoded protein is CASIPWGTRGTGELFF.

This clone was counted a single time. The junction departs from germline at one end; a sequencing error may be responsible. V is TRBV4-2 and J is TRBJ1-3, with D uncertain. Per germline, CDR1 LGHNA and CDR2 YNFKEQ. This CDR3 spans 14 amino acids. CDR3 bases: TGTGCCAGCAGCTTGAATCCCTCTGAAAACACCATATATTTT. Protein: CASSLNPSENTIYF.

This chain uses TRBV6-6 with TRBJ2-7; 8 bases match TRBD1. CDR1 and CDR2 from the germline V gene are MNHNY and SVGAGI (reference sequence). CDR3 length equals 13 residues. V shed 8 bases and J 5 bases; nucleotides not matched to a gene: 8. The CDR3 here is CASANGQGNEQYF. The CDR3 DNA follows: TGTGCCAGCGCGAATGGACAGGGAAACGAGCAGTACTTC.

The chain is built from TRBV27 and TRBJ1-2; 7 bases match TRBD1. This CDR3 region has 15 residues. Germline values: CDR1 MNHEY, CDR2 SMNVEV (reference sequence). Trimming cost V 6 bases and J 2 bases; bases outside gene matches: 9. The CDR3 DNA reads as TGTGCCAGCAGGATGGAGGGGGCGGGGAACTATGGCTACACCTTC. It yields the protein CASRMEGAGNYGYTF.

V is TRBV7-3 and J is TRBJ2-3, with 7 bases matching TRBD2. CDR3 length: 14 residues. CDR1 SGHTA and CDR2 FQGTGA come from the germline V gene. V shed 5 bases and J 0 bases; nucleotides not matched to a gene: 2. CDR3 sequence reads: CASSGGVSTDTQYF. In DNA form, the CDR3 reads TGTGCCAGCAGCGGGGGGGTTAGCACAGATACGCAGTATTTT.

This sequence joins TRBV18 and TRBJ1-4; no firm D call. The CDR3 contains 13 residues. V lost 7 bases and J 6 bases, leaving 12 bases between the germline ends. CDR1 is KGHSH, CDR2 LQKENI, per germline. The DNA of the CDR3 is TGTGCCAGCTGCCGGGCGGCGCATGAAAAACTGTTTTTT. It specifies CASCRAAHEKLFF.

The chain employs TRBV4-3 and TRBJ1-2, with 7 bases matching TRBD1. V shed 1 base, J shed 5 bases, and the junction held 7 bases outside the gene matches. The CDR3 has 15 amino acids. The germline V gene has CDR1 LGHNA and CDR2 YSLEER. CDR3 amino acids: CASSQVKGARYGYTF. CDR3 coding DNA: TGCGCCAGCAGCCAAGTGAAGGGGGCAAGGTATGGCTACACCTTC.

This chain's CDR3 is CAISESTGGSGNEQFF. In DNA, the CDR3 is TGTGCCATCAGTGAGTCGACAGGGGGCAGTGGCAATGAGCAGTTCTTC. The chain has TRBV10-3 and TRBJ2-1; TRBD1 aligns across 10 bases. This CDR3 contains 16 residues. Germline values: CDR1 ENHRY, CDR2 SYGVKD. J was trimmed by 6 bases and V by 0 bases; bases with no gene match: 5.

This clone was seen more than once but under ten times. The CDR3 DNA is TGTGCCAGCAGTTACTCGAGGCTAGCGGGACAGACCCAGTACTTC. This sequence encodes CASSYSRLAGQTQYF. This rearrangement joins TRBV6-5 to TRBJ2-5; 9 nucleotides align to TRBD2. There are 15 residues in the CDR3. The germline V gene encodes CDR1 MNHEY and CDR2 SVGAGI. After removal of 0 bases from V and 6 bases from J, the junction contained 5 bases not matched to a gene.

The V call is TRBV18, the J call TRBJ1-4, with unresolved D. The CDR3 spans 16 residues. Trimming pared 2 bases from V and 0 bases from J, leaving 10 bases between. In germline, CDR1 is KGHSH, CDR2 LQKENI. CDR3 sequence: CASSPMGHTTNEKLFF. DNA for the CDR3: TGTGCCAGCTCACCAATGGGCCATACAACTAATGAAAAACTGTTTTTT.

The CDR3 DNA reads as TGTGCCAGCACCTCCTTGGGGGTAAGCACAGATACGCAGTATTTT. Encoded protein: CASTSLGVSTDTQYF. The chain recombines TRBV5-6 with TRBJ2-3; tentatively, D is TRBD1 or TRBD2 (5 bases each). Germline CDR1 and CDR2: SGHDT and YYEEEE. The CDR3 sequence is 15 residues long. With 6 bases removed from V and 0 bases from J, the gap between germline ends came to 14 bases. Full variable domain (missing parts from reference TRBV5-6 and TRBJ2-3): DAGVTQSPTHLIKTRGQQVTLRCSPKSGHDTVSWYQQALGQGPQFIFQYYEEEERQRGNFPDRFSGHQFPNYSSELNVNALLLGDSALYLCASTSLGVSTDTQYFGPGTRLTVL.

The chain couples TRBV12-5 to TRBJ1-5; D ambiguous. This CDR3 is 12 amino acids long. Germline lookup yields CDR1 LGHNT and CDR2 FRNRAP. V shed 5 bases and J shed 5 bases, with 7 bases lying between them. CDR3 in DNA: TGTGCTAGTGGTGTTGATGATCAGCCCCAGCATTTT. This gives the protein CASGVDDQPQHF.

This clone was counted only a few times. The rearrangement joins TRBV28 to TRBJ2-7, with D perhaps matching TRBD1 or TRBD2 (5 bases each). The CDR3 loop spans 14 amino acids. The V gene's germline CDR1 is MDHEN and CDR2 SYDVKM. V lost 6 bases and J 5 bases, leaving 17 bases between the germline ends. CDR3 protein: CASSSLGVANEQYF. The CDR3 DNA reads as TGTGCCAGCAGCTCCTTGGGGGTAGCCAACGAGCAGTACTTC. Filled out from reference TRBV28 and TRBJ2-7, the complete variable domain reads DVKVTQSSRYLVKRTGEKVFLECVQDMDHENMFWYRQDPGLGLRLIYFSYDVKMKEKGDIPEGYSVSREKKERFSLILESASTNQTSMYLCASSSLGVANEQYFGPGTRLTVT.

The chain combines TRBV6-5 with TRBJ1-5; 7 bases line up with TRBD1. The CDR3 contains 15 residues. Germline V gene data show CDR1 as MNHEY and CDR2 as SVGAGI. V dropped 6 bases and J dropped 7; count of bases not matched to a gene: 12. The CDR3, as DNA: TGTGCCAGCAGCCGAGGGACCAGGGGGAGCCAGCCCCAGCATTTT. Translated: CASSRGTRGSQPQHF.

CDR3 sequence reads: CASSQDHGFETGELFF. The DNA for the CDR3 is TGCGCCAGCAGCCAAGATCACGGGTTTGAAACCGGGGAGCTGTTTTTT. The rearrangement uses TRBV4-3 and TRBJ2-2; D call uncertain. This CDR3 has 16 residues. Germline lookup yields CDR1 LGHNA and CDR2 YSLEER. V lost 0 bases, J lost 5 bases, and 13 bases lay in between.

The chain joins TRBV7-2 to TRBJ1-2; no definite D call. CDR1 SGHTA and CDR2 FQGNSA come from the germline V gene. V lost 1 base, J lost 4 bases, and 10 bases lay in between. The CDR3 is 14 amino acids. The CDR3 nucleotides are TGTGCCAGCAGCTTAGACAGAACGTTCTATGGCTACACCTTC. It specifies CASSLDRTFYGYTF.

The chain recombines TRBV7-2 with TRBJ2-5, with D maybe TRBD2 (6 bases). V was pared by 1 base and J by 9 bases, with 15 bases between. From germline, CDR1 is SGHTA and CDR2 FQGNSA. This CDR3 region has 14 residues. The CDR3 region has the DNA TGTGCCAGCAGCTTAGATATTGGAATAGCGGCCCAGTACTTC. Translated, it gives CASSLDIGIAAQYF.

This rearrangement joins TRBV6-1 to TRBJ1-2, with D unresolved. Trimming took 5 bases from V and 0 from J, leaving 7 bases between them. CDR1 is MNHNS, CDR2 SASEGT, per germline. There are 13 residues in the CDR3. The CDR3 DNA follows: TGTGCCAGCAGTCGATTGACTAACTATGGCTACACCTTC. Protein sequence: CASSRLTNYGYTF.